This passage covers 21 T cell receptor beta chains from one sample sequenced in a study of tumor-infiltrating lymphocytes in oesophageal squamous cell carcinoma. TCRdb redid the calling of the PCR reads with MiXCR, one entry per CDR3 protein. The sample shows 8,500 to 14,000 distinct CDR3 sequences, roughly 60% of them seen only once. Input material: esophageal tumor tissue. These receptors all come from a male donor with esophageal squamous cell carcinoma.

The chain uses TRBV7-3 and TRBJ2-1, with 7 bases that match TRBD2. V dropped 4 bases and J dropped 6; count of bases not matched to a gene: 9. This CDR3 is 15 amino acids long. Per germline, CDR1 SGHTA and CDR2 FQGTGA. CDR3 protein: CASSSREIWSNEQFF. DNA of the CDR3: TGTGCCAGCAGCTCGCGGGAGATCTGGTCCAATGAGCAGTTCTTC.

V is TRBV6-1 and J is TRBJ2-3; a weak D match, TRBD2 (5 bases). Germline V gene sequence: CDR1 MNHNS, CDR2 SASEGT. The ends were cut back, 7 bases at V and 5 bases at J, with 13 bases in the middle. The CDR3 spans 13 residues. The CDR3 DNA reads TGTGCCAGCACCCGGGGATCCATAGATACGCAGTATTTT. Its translation is CASTRGSIDTQYF.

This clonotype is large (0.1 to 1%) by share. The V and J genes are TRBV7-2 and TRBJ2-7; 9 bases map to TRBD2. Germline values: CDR1 SGHTA, CDR2 FQGNSA. Germline trimming cut 2 bases from V and 4 bases from J; bases unmatched to any gene: 3. The CDR3 has 14 residues. CDR3 loop: CASSLLREGYEQYF. CDR3 bases: TGTGCCAGCAGCTTATTGCGGGAGGGGTACGAGCAGTACTTC. The complete variable domain, with remaining parts taken from reference TRBV7-2 and TRBJ2-7, reads GAGVSQSPSNKVTEKGKDVELRCDPISGHTALYWYRQSLGQGLEFLIYFQGNSAPDKSGLPSDRFSAERTGGSVSTLTIQRTQQEDSAVYLCASSLLREGYEQYFGPGTRLTVT.

V and J are TRBV6-9 and TRBJ2-3, with 16 nucleotides matching TRBD2. Trimming removed 4 bases from V and 6 bases from J; junction bases left unmatched: 4. CDR3 length: 16 amino acids. Per the germline V gene, CDR1 is MNHGY and CDR2 is SVAAGI. CDR3 residues: CASSSGTSGREDTQYF. The CDR3 DNA reads as TGTGCCAGCAGTTCAGGGACTAGCGGGAGGGAGGATACGCAGTATTTT.

A remark on this clonotype: Because the CDR3 is missing its conserved closing phenylalanine or tryptophan, this is likely a read error. Because the CDR3's place on the DNA is in doubt, the DNA is left out and the CDR3 is given as listed by TCRdb. The V gene is TRBV7-2, the J gene TRBJ2-3; the DNA was not used to check the table's D call, TRBD2. CDR1 and CDR2 from the germline V gene are SGHTA and FQGNSA. Termini included, the CDR3 measures 13 amino acids. CDR3 in amino acids: CASSSYYEQYFGP.

In regard to this clonotype: A read error is possible here, since a much larger clone lies one base away. The chain carries TRBV20-1 and TRBJ2-7; 7 nucleotides match TRBD2. J lost 0 bases, V lost 6 bases, and 8 bases had no gene match. Germline CDR1 DFQATT, CDR2 SNEGSKA (reference sequence). This CDR3 is 14 amino acids long. The CDR3 is CSAPTSRTSYEQYF. CDR3 in DNA: TGCAGTGCACCGACTAGCCGGACCTCCTACGAGCAGTACTTC.

The CDR3 sequence is CASSLAWDGADSPLHF. DNA for the CDR3: TGTGCCAGCAGCTTAGCGTGGGACGGGGCCGATTCACCCCTCCACTTT. This chain connects TRBV7-8 to TRBJ2-3; D might be TRBD1 (5 bases). Judging by the DNA end, TRBJ1-6 fits better; the J call may be wrong. Germline CDR1 SGHVS, CDR2 FQNEAQ. This CDR3 contains 16 residues.

This clonotype appeared a single time. The V gene is TRBV28, the J gene TRBJ2-5, with D tentatively TRBD2 (6 bases). Near its end, the DNA agrees better with TRBJ2-7, so the J call may be wrong. CDR3 length: 15 amino acids. Per germline, CDR1 MDHEN and CDR2 SYDVKM. CDR3 bases: TGTGCCAGCAGTTCAGCGGCTAGCGAGTCCTACGAGCAGTACTTC. It is translated as CASSSAASESYEQYF.

The V and J genes are TRBV7-3 and TRBJ2-3, with 7 bases identical to TRBD1. Per germline, CDR1 SGHTA and CDR2 FQGTGA. The CDR3 runs to 15 residues. V lost 5 bases to trimming and J lost 2 bases; unmatched junction nucleotides: 7. Written as DNA, the CDR3 is TGTGCCAGCAGCCTGGGGACAGCGGACACAGATACGCAGTATTTT. Protein product: CASSLGTADTDTQYF.

The chain has TRBV7-3 and TRBJ2-5; 16 bases are shared with TRBD2. The DNA end favors TRBJ2-1, so the J call may be wrong. CDR3 size: 17 residues. Germline CDR1 and CDR2: SGHTA and FQGTGA. DNA for the CDR3: TGTGCCAGCAGCCGACTTACGGGACTAGCGGGAGGGAATGAGCAGTTCTTC. It is translated as CASSRLTGLAGGNEQFF.

By share, this clonotype ranks as medium-sized (0.01 to 0.1%). The rearrangement links TRBV6-1 to TRBJ2-5; 7 nucleotides align to TRBD1. CDR1 MNHNS and CDR2 SASEGT come from the germline V gene. V shed 6 bases, J shed 5 bases, and the junction held 12 bases outside the gene matches. This CDR3 spans 15 amino acids. The CDR3 region has the DNA TGTGCCAGCAGACCCCGACAGGGACGTTCGGAGACCCAGTACTTC. Translated: CASRPRQGRSETQYF.

This clonotype is labeled medium-sized. The gene calls are TRBV7-9 and TRBJ1-5, with a tentative D call TRBD1 (5 bases). V gave up 3 bases and J gave up 6 bases, with 6 bases separating them. The CDR3 has 12 amino acids. The V gene's germline CDR1 is SEHNR and CDR2 FQNEAQ (reference sequence). The CDR3 is CASSLGTQPQHF. DNA for the CDR3: TGTGCCAGCAGCTTGGGGACTCAGCCCCAGCATTTT.

Points on this clonotype: Compared with germline, one end of the junction differs, possibly owing to a read error. The V call is TRBV5-3, the J call TRBJ2-7; D ambiguous. TRBV5-3 is classed as an ORF, of uncertain function. This CDR3 contains 13 residues. This chain's CDR3 is CASSLYGPYEQYF. The CDR3 nucleotides are TGTGCCAGCAGCTTGTACGGTCCCTACGAGCAGTACTTC.

By frequency in the sample, this clonotype is medium-sized. The gene calls are TRBV5-1 and TRBJ2-3; TRBD1 might be the D (5 bases). The CDR3 contains 14 residues. Trimming pared 0 bases from V and 4 bases from J, leaving 9 bases between. Germline CDR1 and CDR2: SGHRS and YFSETQ. This CDR3 is CASSLVGHPDTQYF. The CDR3 DNA is TGCGCCAGCAGCTTGGTAGGACACCCAGATACGCAGTATTTT.

The V and J genes are TRBV6-8 and TRBJ1-1, with D perhaps matching TRBD1 (5 bases). Per germline, CDR1 MNHGY and CDR2 SAAAGT. The CDR3 runs 13 residues. Between the trimmed V and J ends, which lost 6 bases and 4 bases, there was a span of 12 bases. The CDR3 reads CASRTIGVTEAFF. CDR3 nucleotide sequence: TGTGCCAGCAGGACGATAGGGGTCACTGAAGCTTTCTTT.

Worth noting for this clonotype: The CDR3 does not end in the conserved phenylalanine or tryptophan, so this is likely a read error. No DNA is shown, since the ends of the CDR3 on it are uncertain; the CDR3 is the one TCRdb lists. J is TRBJ2-5 and V is TRBV7-3; TRBD1 is the table's D call, not checked against the DNA. Germline CDR1 and CDR2: SGHTA and FQGTGA. The CDR3 length is 23 residues, termini included. The CDR3 protein is CASPRAPQGRRWGPRPHSGGACC.

This sequence joins TRBV12-3 or TRBV12-4 and TRBJ2-3, with TRBD2 identical over 7 bases. The CDR3 is 14 amino acids. Trimming cost V 6 bases and J 4 bases; bases outside gene matches: 7. CDR3 nucleotides: TGTGCCAGCAGACCCCCGGGGGGACCAGATACGCAGTATTTT. Protein product: CASRPPGGPDTQYF.

To note about this clonotype: It may be a read error: a sequence one base away is much more abundant. Because it lacks the conserved phenylalanine or tryptophan at the end, this CDR3 is likely a read error. The limits of the CDR3 on the DNA are not certain, so only TCRdb's listed CDR3 is given. This chain connects TRBV11-3 to TRBJ2-3; TRBD2 is the table's D call, not checked against the DNA. Per germline, CDR1 SGHNT and CDR2 YENEEA. The CDR3 is 16 amino acids long, termini counted. CDR3 in amino acids: CASSYISSGRNDEQFS.

Comments on this clonotype: The CDR3 carries no conserved terminal phenylalanine or tryptophan, so it likely arises from a read error. No DNA is shown, since the ends of the CDR3 on it are uncertain; the CDR3 is the one TCRdb lists. The V gene is TRBV24-1, the J gene TRBJ2-6; TRBD2, the table's D call, was not compared with the DNA. Ends included, the CDR3 has 8 residues. CDR1 KGHDR and CDR2 SFDVKD come from the germline V gene. The CDR3 loop is CATSGTSG.

The rearrangement joins TRBV25-1 to TRBJ2-7; 8 nucleotides align to TRBD2. Germline V gene sequence: CDR1 MGHDK, CDR2 SYGVNS. The junction had 7 bases not matched to a gene; V was cut back by 7 bases and J by 2 bases. CDR3 length: 14 residues. In nucleotides, the CDR3 is TGTGCCAGCACCCCAGCGGGGGCGACCTACGAGCAGTACTTC. Translation: CASTPAGATYEQYF.

The chain has TRBV7-2 and TRBJ2-3; D is undetermined. The DNA end lines up better with TRBJ2-1; the J call may be wrong. This CDR3 region has 15 residues. Germline values: CDR1 SGHTA, CDR2 FQGNSA. CDR3 sequence (DNA): TGTGCCAGCAGCTTAGAAGCAGAAACCTACAATGAGCAGTTCTTC. Protein product: CASSLEAETYNEQFF.